This entry lists 6 T cell receptor beta chains sequenced from one sample in a study of CD8 T cells in ankylosing spondylitis. Study-level results: Ankylosing spondylitis blood seemed to carry a telltale TCR beta motif made of under ten highly homologous variants.

TCRdb reanalysed the 5' RACE reads using MiXCR and keeps one entry per CDR3 protein. The table lists a few hundred thousand distinct CDR3 sequences, 7% to 9% of them singletons. The antigens of these receptors remain unknown. The specimen sequenced was blood, either unsorted or a sorted T cell fraction (not recorded which). Receptors originate from a male donor with ankylosing spondylitis.

This clonotype has a count of ten or more. The rearrangement joins TRBV20-1 to TRBJ1-2, with 9 bases lining up with TRBD1. The CDR3 loop spans 13 amino acids. The V segment lost 0 bases and the J segment 8 bases; nucleotides outside the gene matches: 4. The germline CDR1 and CDR2 sequences are DFQATT and SNEGSKA (reference sequence). The CDR3 coding sequence is TGCAGTGCTAGAGACTGGACAGGGGCCGGCTACACCTTC. Its protein is CSARDWTGAGYTF.

This clonotype was seen ten or more times. The chain joins TRBV29-1 to TRBJ2-7; the D gene is possibly TRBD1 (5 bases). The germline V gene encodes CDR1 SQVTM and CDR2 ANQGSEA. The germline V and J ends were trimmed by 3 bases and 9 bases, with 18 bases remaining between them. This CDR3 contains 13 residues. The CDR3 here is CSVESGPHLRQYF. DNA for the CDR3: TGCAGCGTTGAGTCAGGGCCCCACCTCCGGCAGTACTTC.

This clonotype was seen a few times. This chain connects TRBV19 to TRBJ1-2; D is undetermined. Germline CDR1 and CDR2: LNHDA and SQIVND (reference sequence). The CDR3 length is 14 residues. Trimming shortened V by 7 bases and J by 0 bases, and 12 bases separated the two germline ends. CDR3 sequence reads: CASTQTRANYGYTF. The CDR3 DNA reads TGTGCCAGTACTCAAACCCGGGCTAACTATGGCTACACCTTC.

The V and J genes are TRBV5-1 and TRBJ1-3; a weak D match, TRBD1 (5 bases). The germline V and J ends were trimmed by 3 bases and 0 bases, with 13 bases remaining between them. The CDR3 runs to 16 residues. The germline V gene has CDR1 SGHRS and CDR2 YFSETQ. CDR3 protein: CASSSGTEISGNTIYF. The CDR3 coding sequence is TGCGCCAGCAGCTCGGGGACGGAAATCTCTGGAAACACCATATATTTT.

Comments on this clonotype: This could be a read error, since a much larger clone is one nucleotide away. The chain employs TRBV12-3 or TRBV12-4 and TRBJ1-2, with 9 bases identical to TRBD1. V shed 7 bases, J shed 6 bases, and the junction held 6 bases outside the gene matches. This CDR3 region has 13 residues. This CDR3 reads CASKGTGWDGYTF. The CDR3 coding sequence is TGTGCCAGCAAGGGGACAGGGTGGGATGGCTACACCTTC.

The gene calls are TRBV6-2 or TRBV6-3 and TRBJ2-7, with a tentative D call TRBD2 (5 bases). Trimming removed 4 bases from V and 3 bases from J, with 10 bases in between. Germline CDR1 and CDR2: MNHEY and SVGEGT. The CDR3 spans 13 residues. The CDR3, as DNA: TGTGCCAGCAGTTTGGAGCGGAGCTACGAGCAGTACTTC. Its translation is CASSLERSYEQYF.